The entry that follows covers one T cell receptor beta chain sequence. This record belongs to a study of shared T cell receptors in the human thymus. Sequenced by immunoSEQ multiplex PCR; TCRdb stores in-frame clones only, minus some. The sample holds some 400,000 clones; roughly 94% are singletons and the top ten take about 0.02%. In germline, CDR1 is LNHDA, CDR2 SQIVND (reference sequence). The CDR3 runs 15 residues. V lost 0 bases to trimming and J lost 1 base, with 9 bases between them. The sample comprised thymocytes. The chain uses TRBV19 and TRBJ1-1; no clear D. This clonotype was sampled from a human donor. CDR3 sequence (DNA): TGTGCCAGTAGTATAGATCCCTCCGGGAACACTGAAGCTTTCTTT. It encodes CASSIDPSGNTEAFF.